This T cell receptor (beta chain) was recorded in a study of beta chain features in type 1 diabetes. Study background: Cell yields, gender and age were comparable in patients and healthy donors.

This clone turned up a few times. What it binds is not known. Populations obtained by sorting all exceeded 98% purity. Isolated RNA was reverse transcribed in full, so expressed TCRB transcripts were sequenced. The repertoire was sequenced with immunoSEQ multiplex PCR; TCRdb's copy has only in-frame clones and lacks some. Among 250,000 or so clones listed, approximately 70% were seen once. The study's findings and limits: VDJ junctions in type 1 diabetes patients carried more deletions and fewer insertions.

Trimming cost V 5 bases and J 5 bases; bases outside gene matches: 8. Per the germline V gene, CDR1 is SQVTM and CDR2 is ANQGSEA. The CDR3 runs to 13 residues. The sequencing input was naive CD4+ T cells from blood. This receptor was identified in a young man in good health. The chain couples TRBV29-1 to TRBJ2-7, with 8 nucleotides matching TRBD1. CDR3 in amino acids: CSVSGQGFHEQYF. For the CDR3, the DNA is TGCAGCGTTTCCGGACAGGGTTTCCACGAGCAGTACTTC.